The entry below gives a single TCR beta chain sequence along with its context. The antigen is undetermined. This sample stems from a study of lymphopenia after photon versus proton radiotherapy. Produced via immunoSEQ multiplex PCR; TCRdb's table is partial and in-frame only. Of tens of thousands of clones in the sample, around four fifths were seen once. Study-level results: Larger post-nadir TCR diversity loss correlated inversely with survival in deceased patients.

This CDR3 is 13 amino acids long. The germline gives CDR1 SGHTA, CDR2 FQGNSA. V lost 5 bases and J 5 bases, leaving 11 bases between the germline ends. This clonotype originated in a man between 60 and 75 years old with pancreatic cancer. The sequencing here drew on peripheral blood, taken from a patient treated with proton-based radiotherapy. The J gene is TRBJ2-3, the V gene TRBV7-2, with D hard to call. CDR3 sequence: CASSRGDVDTQYF. The DNA for the CDR3 is TGTGCCAGCAGCCGCGGTGATGTAGATACGCAGTATTTT.